The present TCR beta chain was sequenced within a study of identical twins. TCRdb fed the 5' RACE reads into MiXCR, producing one record per CDR3 protein. The data hold roughly 720,000 distinct CDR3 sequences, with 15% to 20% observed a single time. Worth noting for this clonotype: Its target is unknown.

The CDR3 has 15 residues. V gave up 5 bases and J gave up 3 bases, with 16 bases separating them. The germline CDR1 and CDR2 sequences are LNHDA and SQIVND (reference sequence). General observations from the study: Within twin pairs, the out-of-frame alpha sequences they shared showed excess low generation probability.

These data also formed part of another study, on T cells expressing NK-cell markers.

This clonotype was obtained from a woman between 18 and 30 years old in good health. Sequenced material: PBMCs. The chain uses TRBV19 and TRBJ2-5, with a tentative D call TRBD1 (7 bases). For the CDR3, the DNA is TGTGCCAGTAGTCCTCAAGACAGGGAGGAAGAGACCCAGTACTTC. Residues: CASSPQDREEETQYF.